Listed here are 14 T cell receptor beta chains from one sample, sequenced in a study of T cells in Graves' hyperthyroidism and ophthalmopathy. TCR beta CDR3 regions were amplified from RNA. HTBI primers were used for first-round RT-PCR of the TCR CDR3. TCRdb ran MiXCR on the multiplex PCR reads and lists one entry per CDR3 protein. This sample has more than 500,000 distinct CDR3 sequences; more than 15% occur once, and the top ten carry about 29%. Material for sequencing was blood. The receptors were gathered from a young woman with Graves' ophthalmopathy.

Only a few counts were recorded for this clonotype. This chain links TRBV28 with TRBJ1-5; D is uncertain. The CDR3 loop spans 16 amino acids. Germline CDR1 reads MDHEN; CDR2 reads SYDVKM. Trimming stripped 3 bases from V and 2 bases from J, with 14 bases between. CDR3 protein: CASSFPAVLGNQPQHF. The DNA for the CDR3 is TGTGCCAGCAGTTTCCCTGCGGTACTGGGCAATCAGCCCCAGCATTTT.

This clonotype has a handful of counts. The rearrangement links TRBV4-1 to TRBJ1-1; 7 nucleotides agree with TRBD1. The germline gives CDR1 MGHRA, CDR2 YSYEKL. V shed 1 base, J shed 3 bases, and the junction held 2 bases outside the gene matches. This CDR3 has 14 residues. The CDR3 DNA reads as TGCGCCAGCAGCCAAGCGGGACAGTACACTGAAGCTTTCTTT. Amino acids: CASSQAGQYTEAFF.

Ten or more counts support this clonotype. The CDR3 here is CASSSLDSNTEAFF. In DNA form, the CDR3 reads TGTGCCAGCAGTTCTCTCGACAGCAACACTGAAGCTTTCTTT. The chain carries TRBV6-2 or TRBV6-3 and TRBJ1-1; D perhaps matches TRBD1 (5 bases). V lost 4 bases and J lost 2, with 11 bases in between. In germline, CDR1 is MNHEY, CDR2 SVGEGT. The CDR3 runs 14 residues.

This rearrangement joins TRBV3-2 to TRBJ2-7; the table assigns TRBD1, which was not confirmed against the DNA. TRBV3-2 is an annotated pseudogene. The CDR3 runs 14 residues. CDR3 DNA sequence: TGTGCCAGCAGCCTCGGGACAGGGTCGAGGGAGCAGTACTTC. The encoded protein is CASSLGTGSREQYF.

This clonotype was counted only a few times. The chain joins TRBV20-1 to TRBJ1-6; D gene unclear. The CDR3 spans 15 residues. Trimming removed 4 bases at V and 8 bases at J, with 18 bases between. From germline, CDR1 is DFQATT and CDR2 SNEGSKA (reference sequence). The CDR3 nucleotides read TGCAGTGCTAATGTCGTCGAGAGTTTGGATTCACCCCTCCACTTT. Its translation: CSANVVESLDSPLHF.

This clonotype was detected only once. The chain joins TRBV28 to TRBJ2-5, with 8 bases lining up with TRBD2. Trimming at V came to 5 bases and at J to 5 bases, leaving 16 bases not matched to a gene. The CDR3 runs 17 residues. CDR1 is MDHEN, CDR2 SYDVKM, per germline. The CDR3, as DNA: TGTGCCAGCAGTCTAACCGGGACTAGGTCCCTGGGGGAGACCCAGTACTTC. The encoded protein is CASSLTGTRSLGETQYF.

The sample holds many counts of this clonotype. This rearrangement joins TRBV5-5 to TRBJ2-7, with 7 bases aligning to TRBD1. J gave up 6 bases and V 0 bases, and 3 bases lay outside the gene matches. The CDR3 has 13 residues. Per the germline V gene, CDR1 is SGHKS and CDR2 is YYEKEE (reference sequence). This chain's CDR3 is CASSLGDRTEQYF. The CDR3 region has the DNA TGTGCCAGCAGCTTGGGGGACAGAACCGAGCAGTACTTC.

This clonotype showed up many times. The rearrangement uses TRBV6-2 or TRBV6-3 and TRBJ1-1; D unclear. Germline V gene sequence: CDR1 MNHEY, CDR2 SVGEGT. CDR3 length equals 13 residues. Trimming pared 2 bases from V and 6 bases from J, leaving 10 bases between. This CDR3 reads CASSYVRAAEAFF. The CDR3 DNA reads as TGTGCCAGCAGTTACGTAAGGGCGGCTGAAGCTTTCTTT.

The chain carries TRBV20-1 and TRBJ2-7, with TRBD2 identical over 10 bases. This CDR3 is built from 15 residues. J was trimmed by 3 bases and V by 5 bases; bases with no gene match: 10. Germline CDR1 reads DFQATT; CDR2 reads SNEGSKA (reference sequence). The CDR3 nucleotides are TGCAGTGCTCAGTCCCAGCGGGAGGGCGGCTACGAGCAGTACTTC. It encodes CSAQSQREGGYEQYF.

The rearrangement joins TRBV5-1 to TRBJ2-3; D is possibly TRBD2 (5 bases). The CDR3 has 14 residues. Trimming pared 4 bases from V and 6 bases from J, leaving 15 bases between. In germline, CDR1 is SGHRS, CDR2 YFSETQ. The CDR3 loop reads CASSPSGPRDTQYF. The CDR3 DNA is TGCGCCAGCAGCCCGAGCGGCCCCCGGGATACGCAGTATTTT.

This clonotype was found many times. The chain joins TRBV7-2 to TRBJ2-1; D remains unclear. The CDR3 sequence is 12 residues long. The V gene's germline CDR1 is SGHTA and CDR2 FQGNSA. The V end lost 3 bases, the J end lost 12 bases, and 12 bases lay between the germline ends. In DNA, the CDR3 is TGTGCCAGCAGCTTTTCTGTCTCTGGGCAGTTCTTC. Translation: CASSFSVSGQFF.

A remark on this clonotype: A read error may produce the germline difference seen at one junction end. V usage is TRBV30 and J usage is TRBJ1-5; 10 bases are shared with TRBD1. The germline V gene has CDR1 GTSNPN and CDR2 SVGIG (reference sequence). The CDR3 contains 17 residues. CDR3 residues: CAWSLTGGSFSSQPQHF. The CDR3 bases are TGTGCCTGGAGTCTGACAGGGGGCTCCTTCAGCAGTCAGCCCCAGCATTTT.

This rearrangement joins TRBV20-1 to TRBJ2-3; TRBD2 matches 8 bases. The CDR3 extends over 15 amino acids. The V segment lost 1 base and the J segment 4 bases; nucleotides outside the gene matches: 7. Germline CDR1 and CDR2: DFQATT and SNEGSKA (reference sequence). The CDR3 DNA reads as TGCAGTGCTAGAGGGCCCAGCGGGAGTCCAGATACGCAGTATTTT. Translating it yields CSARGPSGSPDTQYF.

A word on this clonotype: A much bigger clone sits one base away, suggesting this may be a read error. The V gene is TRBV24-1, the J gene TRBJ2-1; 10 bases agree with TRBD2. This CDR3 comprises 16 residues. Germline values: CDR1 KGHDR, CDR2 SFDVKD. CDR3 DNA: TGTGACACCAGTGACCCACTAGCGGGGAGCTACAATGAGCAGTTCTTC. Encoded protein: CDTSDPLAGSYNEQFF.